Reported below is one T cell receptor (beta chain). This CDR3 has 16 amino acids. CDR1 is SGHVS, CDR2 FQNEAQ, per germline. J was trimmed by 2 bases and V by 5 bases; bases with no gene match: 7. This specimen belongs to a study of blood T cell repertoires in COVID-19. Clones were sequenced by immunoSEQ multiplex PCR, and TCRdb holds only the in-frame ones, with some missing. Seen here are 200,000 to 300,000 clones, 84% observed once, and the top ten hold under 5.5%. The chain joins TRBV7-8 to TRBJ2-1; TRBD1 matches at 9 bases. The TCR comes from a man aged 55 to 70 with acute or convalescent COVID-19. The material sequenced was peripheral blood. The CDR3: CASSPQTGGTYNEQFF. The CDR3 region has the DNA TGTGCCAGCAGCCCCCAGACAGGGGGGACCTACAATGAGCAGTTCTTC.